Each of the 12 T cell receptor beta chains below was sequenced from the same sample in a study of vaccination and CD4 T cells after COVID-19 (dated by TCRdb to 2021 to 2024). For these receptors, no antigen is known. The label giving this sample's treatment or condition can be read as: approximately nine-day PBMC culture with coronavirus spike peptide pools or control peptides (ViraFEST assay). CD4+ T cells from unexposed donors were collected before the COVID-19 pandemic (2011-2018). The receptor library was made with PCR. The sequencer listed for this sample is Illumina iSeq 100. DNA from cultured CD4+ T cells underwent TCR sequencing with the Oncomine TCR Beta short-read assay at the Johns Hopkins FTIC core. The QIAamp micro DNA kit was used to extract genomic DNA from the cultured CD4+ T cells. The public reads were reanalyzed by TCRdb: fastp trimming at Q25, MiXCR alignment, in-frame beta chains only. CDR3 protein duplicates are merged, each entry listing the most common genes and DNA. The sample has around 9,000 distinct CDR3 sequences on record, around 31% of them singletons. More than 20% of the sample comes from the top ten.

Sequences were obtained from CD4+ T cells from blood, cultured in vitro. The receptors originated from a human donor in good health.

The genes are TRBV9 and TRBJ2-1; 12 nucleotides align to TRBD2. The V gene end was trimmed by 0 bases and the J gene end by 3 bases; junction bases not matched to a gene: 13. Germline CDR1 and CDR2: SGDLS and YYNGEE. The CDR3 covers 20 residues. CDR3 amino acids: CASSVADRGLAGGLYNEQFF. The CDR3 nucleotides are TGTGCCAGCAGCGTAGCAGACAGGGGCCTAGCGGGAGGGCTCTACAATGAGCAGTTCTTC.

The rearrangement joins TRBV10-2 to TRBJ2-5; no firm D call. Trimming took 3 bases from V and 4 from J, leaving 6 bases between them. CDR3 length: 12 amino acids. The germline CDR1 and CDR2 sequences are WSHSY and SAAADI. CDR3 nucleotides: TGCGCCAGCAGTGACCCAGGAGAGACCCAGTACTTC. Its protein is CASSDPGETQYF.

V gene TRBV6-5 combines with J gene TRBJ2-7; 7 bases fit TRBD2. Losses at the gene ends were 2 bases for V and 2 bases for J; bases not matched to a gene: 18. The germline V gene encodes CDR1 MNHEY and CDR2 SVGAGI. This CDR3 region has 19 residues. CDR3 in amino acids: CASSYQGGVAGEDAYEQYF. The CDR3 region has the DNA TGTGCCAGCAGTTACCAAGGTGGGGTTGCGGGAGAGGATGCCTACGAGCAGTACTTC.

This clonotype has just a few counts. The rearrangement links TRBV18 to TRBJ1-1, with D hard to call. The CDR3 spans 12 residues. Germline V gene sequence: CDR1 KGHSH, CDR2 LQKENI. V was shortened by 3 bases and J by 4 bases, with 6 bases between the two germline ends. The CDR3 protein is CASSPPTTEAFF. The CDR3 nucleotides read TGTGCCAGCTCACCGCCGACCACTGAAGCTTTCTTT.

V is TRBV6-5 and J is TRBJ2-2; no firm D call. V lost 2 bases and J 7 bases, leaving 5 bases between the germline ends. Germline CDR1 MNHEY, CDR2 SVGAGI. The CDR3 contains 12 residues. CDR3 sequence (DNA): TGTGCCAGCAGTTACGCCAACGGGGAGCTGTTTTTT. Its protein product is CASSYANGELFF.

The chain combines TRBV7-2 with TRBJ1-5, with 9 bases aligning to TRBD1. After removal of 5 bases from V and 3 bases from J, the junction contained 8 bases not matched to a gene. The CDR3 length is 16 residues. In germline, CDR1 is SGHTA, CDR2 FQGNSA. CDR3 protein: CASSPDRGEHNQPQHF. CDR3 DNA sequence: TGTGCCAGCAGCCCCGACAGGGGGGAACACAATCAGCCCCAGCATTTT.

The chain uses TRBV7-6 and TRBJ2-7; 8 nucleotides match TRBD1. The CDR3 runs 14 residues. Germline CDR1 reads SGHVS; CDR2 reads FNYEAQ. Germline trimming cut 0 bases from V and 4 bases from J; bases unmatched to any gene: 2. In DNA form, the CDR3 reads TGTGCCAGCAGCTTAGCGGGACAGGTGTACGAGCAGTACTTC. This encodes CASSLAGQVYEQYF.

In this sample, this clonotype turned up a few times. The chain combines TRBV6-1 with TRBJ2-7, with D tentatively TRBD1 or TRBD2 (5 bases each). Germline V gene sequence: CDR1 MNHNS, CDR2 SASEGT. The CDR3 length is 13 residues. Trimming took 4 bases from V and 0 from J, leaving 7 bases between them. The chain's CDR3 is CASSGDHSYEQYF. The CDR3 coding sequence is TGTGCCAGCAGTGGGGACCACTCCTACGAGCAGTACTTC.

The chain joins TRBV6-4 to TRBJ2-1, with D unresolved. In germline, CDR1 is MRHNA, CDR2 SNTAGT. The V and J ends lost 6 bases and 4 bases respectively, with 16 bases between them. The CDR3 runs to 15 residues. CDR3 sequence: CASSSELGSYNEQFF. In DNA form, the CDR3 reads TGTGCCAGCAGCTCGGAGCTCGGCAGTTACAATGAGCAGTTCTTC.

This chain uses TRBV7-2 with TRBJ2-3; TRBD2 matches at 10 bases. V lost 4 bases and J lost 2; bases outside the gene matches: 6. This CDR3 comprises 16 residues. Germline V CDR1 and CDR2: SGHTA, FQGNSA. For the CDR3, the DNA is TGTGCCAGCAGCTCAAGCGGGAGGGGGGCCACAGATACGCAGTATTTT. This gives the protein CASSSSGRGATDTQYF.

This clonotype has more than one count but fewer than ten. V is TRBV10-3 and J is TRBJ2-5, with 7 bases matching TRBD1. V was clipped by 4 bases and J by 1 base; unmatched bases: 3. CDR3 length: 14 amino acids. CDR1 ENHRY and CDR2 SYGVKD come from the germline V gene. In nucleotides, the CDR3 is TGTGCCATCAGTGGACCAGGGGGCCAAGAGACCCAGTACTTC. This translates into CAISGPGGQETQYF.

This clonotype is medium-sized (0.01 to 0.1%). This chain connects TRBV20-1 to TRBJ1-5; D perhaps matches TRBD1 (5 bases). From germline, CDR1 is DFQATT and CDR2 SNEGSKA (reference sequence). The CDR3 totals 13 residues. CDR3 sequence: CSGLRDSNQPQHF. Written as DNA, the CDR3 is TGCAGCGGACTCCGGGACAGCAATCAGCCCCAGCATTTT.